This T cell receptor (beta chain) was sequenced during a study of T-cell memory formation after mild COVID-19. The CDR3 length is 13 residues. Germline CDR1 is MNHEY and CDR2 is SVGEGT. The ends were cut back, 6 bases at V and 2 bases at J, with 11 bases in the middle. TCRdb ran MiXCR on the 5' RACE reads and lists one entry per CDR3 protein. The table includes roughly 40,000 distinct CDR3 sequences, 7.3% detected once. The study, taken as a whole, reports: CD8+ contracting clones occupied EMRA, while CD4+ ones occupied mainly CM and EM.

In its sample, this clonotype ranks as medium-sized. Its target is unknown. This chain joins TRBV6-2 or TRBV6-3 and TRBJ2-7; TRBD1 is a possible D gene (5 bases). Sample: PBMCs or a T cell subset sorted from them (not recorded which). The sequence was obtained from a man between 18 and 35 years old who had mild COVID-19 (a few samples of this study predate the infection). Cell type and time point are not known. CDR3 protein: CASRPPDTYEQYV. The CDR3 DNA follows: TGTGCCAGCAGGCCCCCGGACACCTACGAGCAGTACGTC.